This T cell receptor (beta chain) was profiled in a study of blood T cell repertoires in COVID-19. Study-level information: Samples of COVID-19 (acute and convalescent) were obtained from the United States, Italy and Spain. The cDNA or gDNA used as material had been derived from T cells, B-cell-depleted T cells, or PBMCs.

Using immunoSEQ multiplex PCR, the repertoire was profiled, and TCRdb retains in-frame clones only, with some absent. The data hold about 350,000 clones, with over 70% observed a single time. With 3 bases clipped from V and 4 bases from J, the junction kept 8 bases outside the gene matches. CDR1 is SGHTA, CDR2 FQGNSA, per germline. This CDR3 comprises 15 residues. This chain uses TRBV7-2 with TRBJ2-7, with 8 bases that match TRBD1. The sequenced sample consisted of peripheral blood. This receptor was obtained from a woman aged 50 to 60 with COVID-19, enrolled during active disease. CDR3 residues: CASSFPGQASYEQYF. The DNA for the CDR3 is TGTGCCAGCAGCTTCCCGGGACAGGCCTCTTACGAGCAGTACTTC.